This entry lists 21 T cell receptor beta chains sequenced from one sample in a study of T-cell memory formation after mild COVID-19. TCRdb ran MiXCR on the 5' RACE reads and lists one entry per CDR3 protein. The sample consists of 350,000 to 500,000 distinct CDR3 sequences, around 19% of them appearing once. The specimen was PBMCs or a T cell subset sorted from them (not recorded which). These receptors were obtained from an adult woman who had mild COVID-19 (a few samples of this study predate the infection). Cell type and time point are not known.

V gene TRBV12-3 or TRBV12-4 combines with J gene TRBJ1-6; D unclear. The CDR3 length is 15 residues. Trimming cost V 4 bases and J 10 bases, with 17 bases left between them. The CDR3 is CASSSTTTGPSPLHF. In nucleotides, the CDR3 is TGTGCCAGCAGTTCAACGACTACCGGGCCCTCACCCCTCCACTTT.

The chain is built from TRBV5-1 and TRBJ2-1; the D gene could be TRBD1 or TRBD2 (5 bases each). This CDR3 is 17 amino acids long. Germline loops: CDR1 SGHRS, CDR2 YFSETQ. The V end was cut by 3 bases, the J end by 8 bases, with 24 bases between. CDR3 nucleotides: TGCGCCAGCAGCTGGTCGGGGCAGGGCCCCCGGGGCGATGAGCAGTTCTTC. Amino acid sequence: CASSWSGQGPRGDEQFF.

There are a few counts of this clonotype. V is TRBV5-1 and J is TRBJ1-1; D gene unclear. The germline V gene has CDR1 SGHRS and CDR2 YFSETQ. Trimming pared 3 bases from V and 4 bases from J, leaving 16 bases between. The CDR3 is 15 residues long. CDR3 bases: TGCGCCAGCAGCTCATTCGACCGAGAGGGCACTGAAGCTTTCTTT. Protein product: CASSSFDREGTEAFF.

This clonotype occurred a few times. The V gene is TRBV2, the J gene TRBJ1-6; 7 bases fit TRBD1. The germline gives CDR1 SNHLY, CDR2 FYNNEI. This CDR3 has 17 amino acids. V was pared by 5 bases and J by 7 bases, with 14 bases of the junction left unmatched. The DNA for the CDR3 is TGTGCCAGCAGTTTACCCGCAGGGGGGATGGGGAATTCACCCCTCCACTTT. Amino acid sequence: CASSLPAGGMGNSPLHF.

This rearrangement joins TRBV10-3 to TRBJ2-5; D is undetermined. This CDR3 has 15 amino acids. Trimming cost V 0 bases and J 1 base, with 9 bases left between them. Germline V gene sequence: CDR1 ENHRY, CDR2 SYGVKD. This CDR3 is CAISESGPLQETQYF. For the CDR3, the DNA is TGTGCCATCAGTGAGTCCGGTCCGCTCCAAGAGACCCAGTACTTC.

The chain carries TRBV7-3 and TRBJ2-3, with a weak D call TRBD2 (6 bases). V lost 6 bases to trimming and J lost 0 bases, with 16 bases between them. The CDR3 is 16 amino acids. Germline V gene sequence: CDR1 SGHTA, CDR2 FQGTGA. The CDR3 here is CASSDGLSTSTDTQYF. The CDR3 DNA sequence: TGTGCCAGCAGTGATGGACTAAGCACTAGCACAGATACGCAGTATTTT.

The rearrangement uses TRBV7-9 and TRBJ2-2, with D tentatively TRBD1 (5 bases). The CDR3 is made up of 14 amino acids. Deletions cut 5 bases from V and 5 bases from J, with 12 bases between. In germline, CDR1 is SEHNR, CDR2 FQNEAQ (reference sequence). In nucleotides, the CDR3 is TGTGCCAGCAGCCAAGGGGTTCGGACCGGGGAGCTGTTTTTT. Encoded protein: CASSQGVRTGELFF.

The CDR3 here is CSARDWGEAFF. Here the CDR3 DNA reads TGCAGTGCTAGAGATTGGGGTGAAGCTTTCTTT. The chain recombines TRBV20-1 with TRBJ1-1, with D uncertain. The CDR3 consists of 11 residues. Trimming took 0 bases from V and 7 from J, leaving 6 bases between them. Germline CDR1 is DFQATT and CDR2 is SNEGSKA (reference sequence).

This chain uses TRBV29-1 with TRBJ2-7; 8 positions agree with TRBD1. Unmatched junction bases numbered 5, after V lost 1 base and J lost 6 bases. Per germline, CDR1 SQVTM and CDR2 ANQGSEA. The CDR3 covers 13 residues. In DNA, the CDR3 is TGCAGCGTTGAAGTCACAGGGGGTGCCGAGCAGTACTTC. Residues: CSVEVTGGAEQYF.

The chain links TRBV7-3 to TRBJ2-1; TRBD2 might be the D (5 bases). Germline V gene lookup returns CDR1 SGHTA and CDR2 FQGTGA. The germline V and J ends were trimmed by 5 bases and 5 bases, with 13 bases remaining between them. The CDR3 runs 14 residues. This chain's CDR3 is CASSPMTEDNEQFF. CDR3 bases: TGTGCCAGCAGCCCCATGACGGAGGACAATGAGCAGTTCTTC.

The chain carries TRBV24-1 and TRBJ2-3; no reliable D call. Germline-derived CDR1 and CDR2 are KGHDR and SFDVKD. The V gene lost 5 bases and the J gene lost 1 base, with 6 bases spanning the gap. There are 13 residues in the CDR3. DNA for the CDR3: TGTGCCACCAGTGTCCCCCGCACAGATACGCAGTATTTT. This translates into CATSVPRTDTQYF.

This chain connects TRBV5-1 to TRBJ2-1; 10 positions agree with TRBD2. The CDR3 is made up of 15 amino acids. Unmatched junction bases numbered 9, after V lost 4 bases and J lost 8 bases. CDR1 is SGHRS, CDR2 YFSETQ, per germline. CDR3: CASSLSSGSSDEQFF. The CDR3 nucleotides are TGCGCCAGCAGCCTGTCTAGCGGGAGTAGCGATGAGCAGTTCTTC.

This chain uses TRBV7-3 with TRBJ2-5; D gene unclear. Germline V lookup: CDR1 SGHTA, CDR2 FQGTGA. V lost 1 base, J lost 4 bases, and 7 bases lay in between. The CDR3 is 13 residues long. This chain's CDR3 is CASSLNMAETQYF. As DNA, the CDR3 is TGTGCCAGCAGCTTAAATATGGCAGAGACCCAGTACTTC.

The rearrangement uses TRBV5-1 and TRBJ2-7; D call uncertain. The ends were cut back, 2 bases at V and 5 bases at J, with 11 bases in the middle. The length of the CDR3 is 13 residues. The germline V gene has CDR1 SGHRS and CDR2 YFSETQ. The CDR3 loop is CASSLYPADEQYF. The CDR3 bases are TGCGCCAGCAGCTTATATCCGGCGGACGAGCAGTACTTC.

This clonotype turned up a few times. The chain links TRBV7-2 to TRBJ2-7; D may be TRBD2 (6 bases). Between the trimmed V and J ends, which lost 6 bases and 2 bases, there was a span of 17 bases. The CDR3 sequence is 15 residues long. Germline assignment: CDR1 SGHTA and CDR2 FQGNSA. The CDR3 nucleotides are TGTGCCAGCAGTACGTCACTGGCGGGAACCTACGAGCAGTACTTC. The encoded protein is CASSTSLAGTYEQYF.

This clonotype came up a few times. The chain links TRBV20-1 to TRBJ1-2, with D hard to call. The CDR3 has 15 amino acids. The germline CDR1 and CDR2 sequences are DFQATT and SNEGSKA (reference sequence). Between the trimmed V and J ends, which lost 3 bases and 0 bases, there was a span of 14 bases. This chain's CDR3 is CSASRGRAANYGYTF. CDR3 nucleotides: TGCAGTGCTAGCCGTGGCAGAGCAGCTAACTATGGCTACACCTTC.

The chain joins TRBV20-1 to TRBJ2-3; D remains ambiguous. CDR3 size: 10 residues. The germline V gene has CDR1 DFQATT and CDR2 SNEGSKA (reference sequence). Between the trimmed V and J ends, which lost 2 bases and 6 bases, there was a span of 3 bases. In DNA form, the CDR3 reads TGCAGTGCTAGACCCGATACGCAGTATTTT. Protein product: CSARPDTQYF.

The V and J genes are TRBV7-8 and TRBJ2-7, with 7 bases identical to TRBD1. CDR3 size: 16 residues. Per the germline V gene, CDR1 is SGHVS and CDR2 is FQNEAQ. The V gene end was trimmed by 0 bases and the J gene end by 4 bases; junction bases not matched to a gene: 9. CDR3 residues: CASSLATGNIRYEQYF. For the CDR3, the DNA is TGTGCCAGCAGCTTAGCGACAGGGAACATTAGGTACGAGCAGTACTTC.

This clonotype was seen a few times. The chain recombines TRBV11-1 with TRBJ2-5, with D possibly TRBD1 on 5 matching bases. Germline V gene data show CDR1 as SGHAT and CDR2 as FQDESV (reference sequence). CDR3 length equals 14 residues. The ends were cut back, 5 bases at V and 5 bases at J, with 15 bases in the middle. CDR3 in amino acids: CASSKTVPGETQYF. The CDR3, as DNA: TGTGCCAGCAGCAAGACAGTCCCTGGGGAGACCCAGTACTTC.

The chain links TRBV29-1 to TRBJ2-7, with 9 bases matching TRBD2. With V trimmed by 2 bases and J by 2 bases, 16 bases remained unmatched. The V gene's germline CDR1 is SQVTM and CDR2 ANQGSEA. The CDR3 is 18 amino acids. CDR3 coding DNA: TGCAGCGTTGAAACGCAGGGTGGCGGGAGGGCCTTGGCCTACGAGCAGTACTTC. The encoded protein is CSVETQGGGRALAYEQYF.

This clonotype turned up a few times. Here the CDR3 reads CASSLEPGNHEQYF. The CDR3 nucleotides are TGTGCCAGCAGCTTAGAGCCTGGGAACCACGAGCAGTACTTC. V is TRBV7-2 and J is TRBJ2-7; D remains unclear. The V and J ends lost 1 base and 5 bases respectively, with 12 bases between them. In germline, CDR1 is SGHTA, CDR2 FQGNSA. The CDR3 is 14 amino acids.